Listed below are T cell receptor beta chains from one sample, sequenced in a study of shared clonotypes between healthy human individuals. Data came from immunoSEQ multiplex PCR; TCRdb stores just in-frame clones and leaves some out. The sample comprises fewer than 3 million clones, 92% of which are singletons, and around 0.4% rests with the top ten. The sequenced sample consisted of naive CD4+ T cells from PBMCs. These receptors came from a man aged 18 to 29 in good health. Some clones in this sample may be carry-over from other donors' samples. Both conserved end residues are part of each CDR3. Fields, in order: clone size, D gene, V gene, J gene, CDR3 protein, CDR3 DNA. D genes are given only for firm matches. The size field is filled for only some rows; it gives once, few, many or a size class.

abundance: .
d_gene: .
v_gene: TRBV5-1
j_gene: TRBJ2-7
CDR3aa: CASSTTTSYEQYF
CDR3nt: TGCGCCAGCAGCACAACAACGAGCTACGAGCAGTACTTC

abundance: .
d_gene: .
v_gene: TRBV9
j_gene: TRBJ1-5
CDR3aa: CASSEEGRQPQHF
CDR3nt: TGTGCCAGCAGCGAGGAGGGTCGGCAGCCCCAGCATTTT

abundance: .
d_gene: TRBD1
v_gene: TRBV5-1
j_gene: TRBJ2-7
CDR3aa: CASSLFGQGVYEQYF
CDR3nt: TGCGCCAGCAGCTTATTCGGACAGGGGGTCTACGAGCAGTACTTC

abundance: .
d_gene: TRBD1
v_gene: TRBV11-2
j_gene: TRBJ2-1
CDR3aa: CASILSGQGLGEQFF
CDR3nt: TGTGCCAGCATACTTTCGGGACAGGGGCTCGGGGAGCAGTTCTTC

abundance: .
d_gene: TRBD1
v_gene: TRBV9
j_gene: TRBJ2-4
CDR3aa: CASSPGQGSKNIQYF
CDR3nt: TGTGCCAGCAGCCCCGGACAGGGGAGCAAAAACATTCAGTACTTC

abundance: .
d_gene: .
v_gene: TRBV2
j_gene: TRBJ2-7
CDR3aa: CASRQGDYEQYF
CDR3nt: TGTGCCAGCAGACAGGGAGACTACGAGCAGTACTTC

abundance: .
d_gene: TRBD2
v_gene: TRBV9
j_gene: TRBJ2-7
CDR3aa: CASSVVGSGSIEQYF
CDR3nt: TGTGCCAGCAGCGTAGTTGGTAGCGGGAGTATCGAGCAGTACTTC

abundance: .
d_gene: .
v_gene: TRBV25-1
j_gene: TRBJ2-4
CDR3aa: CASSEGGLAKNIQYF
CDR3nt: TGTGCCAGCAGTGAAGGGGGATTAGCCAAAAACATTCAGTACTTC

abundance: .
d_gene: .
v_gene: TRBV5-1
j_gene: TRBJ2-5
CDR3aa: CASSPGPLETQYF
CDR3nt: TGCGCCAGCAGCCCTGGGCCACTGGAGACCCAGTACTTC

abundance: .
d_gene: .
v_gene: TRBV2
j_gene: TRBJ1-4
CDR3aa: CASSEEATNEKLFF
CDR3nt: TGTGCCAGCAGTGAGGAGGCAACTAATGAAAAACTGTTTTTT

abundance: .
d_gene: TRBD2
v_gene: TRBV7-2
j_gene: TRBJ2-3
CDR3aa: CASSLPLGGGRGSTDTQYF
CDR3nt: TGTGCCAGCAGCTTACCGCTTGGGGGCGGGAGGGGGAGCACAGATACGCAGTATTTT

abundance: once
d_gene: TRBD2
v_gene: TRBV7-6
j_gene: TRBJ2-1
CDR3aa: CASSLGLADNNEQFF
CDR3nt: TGTGCCAGCAGCCTGGGACTAGCGGATAACAATGAGCAGTTCTTC

abundance: .
d_gene: .
v_gene: TRBV5-4
j_gene: TRBJ2-5
CDR3aa: CASSLGAVKQETQYF
CDR3nt: TGTGCCAGCAGCCTTGGGGCTGTAAAGCAAGAGACCCAGTACTTC

abundance: .
d_gene: TRBD1
v_gene: TRBV28
j_gene: TRBJ1-4
CDR3aa: CASSFPSGGASNNEKLFF
CDR3nt: TGTGCCAGCAGTTTTCCTTCAGGGGGAGCCTCAAATAATGAAAAACTGTTTTTT

abundance: .
d_gene: TRBD2
v_gene: TRBV19
j_gene: TRBJ2-7
CDR3aa: CASRRSGSHYEQYF
CDR3nt: TGTGCCAGTAGGCGGAGCGGGAGTCACTACGAGCAGTACTTC

abundance: .
d_gene: TRBD1
v_gene: TRBV5-1
j_gene: TRBJ2-1
CDR3aa: CASTVGTGVVNEQFF
CDR3nt: TGCGCCAGCACGGTCGGGACAGGGGTTGTCAATGAGCAGTTCTTC

abundance: .
d_gene: .
v_gene: TRBV7-2
j_gene: TRBJ1-1
CDR3aa: CASSSNAHTEAFF
CDR3nt: TGTGCCAGCAGCTCTAATGCTCACACTGAAGCTTTCTTT

abundance: .
d_gene: .
v_gene: TRBV5-8
j_gene: TRBJ2-5
CDR3aa: CASSASRPSTQYF
CDR3nt: TGTGCCAGCAGCGCAAGCAGGCCAAGCACCCAGTACTTC

abundance: .
d_gene: TRBD1
v_gene: TRBV10-3
j_gene: TRBJ2-5
CDR3aa: CAISRTGGPEETQYF
CDR3nt: TGTGCCATCAGTCGGACAGGGGGCCCCGAAGAGACCCAGTACTTC

abundance: .
d_gene: .
v_gene: TRBV7-8
j_gene: TRBJ1-5
CDR3aa: CASSFTGSDQPQHF
CDR3nt: TGTGCCAGCAGCTTCACAGGGTCCGATCAGCCCCAGCATTTT

abundance: .
d_gene: .
v_gene: TRBV11-2
j_gene: TRBJ2-7
CDR3aa: CASSAIWGGRGVEQYF
CDR3nt: TGTGCCAGCAGCGCCATTTGGGGTGGGAGGGGGGTCGAGCAGTACTTC

abundance: .
d_gene: .
v_gene: TRBV9
j_gene: TRBJ2-6
CDR3aa: CASSVESAGANVLTF
CDR3nt: TGTGCCAGCAGCGTAGAGTCAGCTGGGGCCAACGTCCTGACTTTC

abundance: .
d_gene: .
v_gene: TRBV10-1
j_gene: TRBJ2-7
CDR3aa: CASSEWRGPYEQYF
CDR3nt: TGCGCCAGCAGTGAATGGAGGGGCCCCTACGAGCAGTACTTC

abundance: .
d_gene: .
v_gene: TRBV7-9
j_gene: TRBJ2-3
CDR3aa: CASSLGLSTDTQYF
CDR3nt: TGTGCCAGCAGCTTAGGGCTGAGTACAGATACGCAGTATTTT

abundance: .
d_gene: TRBD1
v_gene: TRBV7-3
j_gene: TRBJ2-5
CDR3aa: CASSLFGPRRDRVGETQYF
CDR3nt: TGTGCCAGCAGCTTATTCGGGCCAAGAAGAGACAGGGTGGGAGAGACCCAGTACTTC

abundance: .
d_gene: TRBD1
v_gene: TRBV18
j_gene: TRBJ1-1
CDR3aa: CASSLDRGLTEAFF
CDR3nt: TGTGCCAGCTCACTAGACAGGGGGCTGACTGAAGCTTTCTTT

abundance: .
d_gene: .
v_gene: TRBV30
j_gene: TRBJ1-4
CDR3aa: CAWSDGVTNEKLFF
CDR3nt: TGTGCCTGGAGTGACGGGGTGACTAATGAAAAACTGTTTTTT

abundance: .
d_gene: .
v_gene: TRBV15
j_gene: TRBJ2-7
CDR3aa: CATSREQGGYEQYF
CDR3nt: TGTGCCACCAGCAGAGAGCAGGGGGGCTACGAGCAGTACTTC

abundance: .
d_gene: TRBD1
v_gene: TRBV2
j_gene: TRBJ2-1
CDR3aa: CASTSPEGGPTYNEQFF
CDR3nt: TGTGCCAGCACCAGCCCAGAAGGGGGCCCGACCTACAATGAGCAGTTCTTC

abundance: .
d_gene: .
v_gene: TRBV2
j_gene: TRBJ2-7
CDR3aa: CASRPLGYEQYF
CDR3nt: TGTGCCAGCAGGCCCCTAGGATACGAGCAGTACTTC

abundance: .
d_gene: TRBD1
v_gene: TRBV28
j_gene: TRBJ2-7
CDR3aa: CASGDRVGYEQYF
CDR3nt: TGTGCCAGCGGGGACAGGGTGGGGTACGAGCAGTACTTC

abundance: .
d_gene: .
v_gene: TRBV28
j_gene: TRBJ1-4
CDR3aa: CASSSPRRSTNEKLFF
CDR3nt: TGTGCCAGCAGTTCCCCCAGACGGAGTACTAATGAAAAACTGTTTTTT

abundance: .
d_gene: TRBD2
v_gene: TRBV28
j_gene: TRBJ2-7
CDR3aa: CAASGGSSYEQYF
CDR3nt: TGTGCCGCGAGCGGCGGGAGCTCCTACGAGCAGTACTTC

abundance: .
d_gene: .
v_gene: TRBV7-2
j_gene: TRBJ1-1
CDR3aa: CATIGHREGPEGTEAFF
CDR3nt: TGTGCCACGATTGGGCACCGGGAGGGTCCCGAGGGCACTGAAGCTTTCTTT

abundance: .
d_gene: .
v_gene: TRBV19
j_gene: TRBJ1-2
CDR3aa: CASMGYNYGYTF
CDR3nt: TGTGCCAGTATGGGGTATAACTATGGCTACACCTTC

abundance: .
d_gene: .
v_gene: TRBV5-1
j_gene: TRBJ2-1
CDR3aa: CASSLGQEGNNEQFF
CDR3nt: TGCGCCAGCAGCTTGGGTCAGGAGGGGAACAATGAGCAGTTCTTC

abundance: .
d_gene: .
v_gene: TRBV11-3
j_gene: TRBJ2-1
CDR3aa: CASSLGGTTYNEQFF
CDR3nt: TGTGCCAGCAGCTTAGGCGGGACCACCTACAATGAGCAGTTCTTC